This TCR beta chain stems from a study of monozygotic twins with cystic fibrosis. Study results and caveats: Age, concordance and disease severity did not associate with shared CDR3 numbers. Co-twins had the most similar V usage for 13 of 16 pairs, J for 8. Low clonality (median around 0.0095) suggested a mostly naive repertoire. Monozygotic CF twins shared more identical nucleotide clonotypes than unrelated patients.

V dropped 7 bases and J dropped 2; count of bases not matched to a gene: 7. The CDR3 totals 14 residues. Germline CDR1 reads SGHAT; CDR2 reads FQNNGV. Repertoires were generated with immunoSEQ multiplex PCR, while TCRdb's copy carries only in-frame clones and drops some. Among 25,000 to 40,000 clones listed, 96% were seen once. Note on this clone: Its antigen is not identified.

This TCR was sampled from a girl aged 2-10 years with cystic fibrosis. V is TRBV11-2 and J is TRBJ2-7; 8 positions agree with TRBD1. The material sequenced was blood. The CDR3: CASISGRGPYEQYF. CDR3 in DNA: TGTGCCAGCATAAGCGGCAGGGGGCCCTACGAGCAGTACTTC.